This T cell receptor beta chain was found in a study of glioma-infiltrating T cells. In the study overall: Glioblastomas were WHO grade IV, sampled at first diagnosis; low-grade were grade II. About one million peripheral T cells were targeted at about 4- to 11-fold coverage.

The junction had 4 bases not matched to a gene; V was cut back by 4 bases and J by 5 bases. The CDR3 consists of 13 residues. From germline, CDR1 is MNHNY and CDR2 SVGAGI (reference sequence). The study, taken as a whole, reports: Shared blood CDR3 signature motifs marked patients with low tissue-blood divergence.

Concerning this clonotype: Its antigen is undetermined.

Using RNA template, CDR3s of TCR alpha and beta were amplified with iRepertoire arm-PCR. TCRdb reprocessed the multiplex PCR reads with MiXCR, giving one entry per CDR3 protein. The table includes 300,000 to 450,000 distinct CDR3 sequences, 41% detected once. Sequenced input: glioma tissue, nonneoplastic brain tissue, or PBMCs (not recorded which). This clonotype originated in a human donor with low-grade glioma or glioblastoma, undergoing nonglioma brain surgery, or in good health (not recorded which). The chain has TRBV6-6 and TRBJ2-7; 8 bases agree with TRBD1. CDR3: CASSFRDRNEQYF. DNA of the CDR3: TGTGCCAGCAGTTTCCGGGACAGGAACGAGCAGTACTTC.